This TCR beta chain was profiled in a study of Ad26.COV2.S vaccination and SARS-CoV-2 variants. Study details: Once or twice, 56 days apart, Ad26.COV2.S was delivered intramuscularly.

Stated treatment: 15 to 20 received Ad26.COV2.S at low or high dose, single or two shots; 5 received placebo; per-sample allocation not given. Material that was analyzed had been drawn on day 63 after the first vaccine or placebo injection. The donor was a Boston adult aged 18-55 years. TCRdb keeps only in-frame clones here, not all; method: immunoSEQ multiplex PCR. The sample shows 500,000 or so clones, 80% to 90% of them seen only once. Findings of the study overall: Vaccinees displayed broader spike-specific TCR repertoires than placebo recipients.

With regard to this clone: Its target is not known.

CDR1 and CDR2 (germline): MDHEN, SYDVKM. V lost 6 bases to trimming and J lost 7 bases, with 12 bases between them. This CDR3 has 12 amino acids. The receptor was isolated from a person aged 18 to 65 who received the Ad26.COV2.S COVID-19 vaccine or a placebo. The material was peripheral blood, obtained in a trial of Ad26.COV2.S vaccine versus placebo. The chain carries TRBV28 and TRBJ1-1; D gene ambiguous. The CDR3 sequence is CASSPTRLEAFF. For the CDR3, the DNA is TGTGCCAGCAGCCCGACACGTCTTGAAGCTTTCTTT.